The clone carrying this T cell receptor beta chain has a single count. Produced via immunoSEQ multiplex PCR; TCRdb's table is partial and in-frame only. Of tens of thousands of clones listed, about four fifths are singletons. The sample belongs to a study of PD-L1 blockade in urothelial cancer. Study-wide background: Twenty-five of the 29 patients were men with bladder-origin urothelial cancer. Blood gave a median about 150,000 T cells.

Indicated time point: pretreatment peripheral blood. The patients had locally advanced or metastatic urothelial carcinoma. The sequence derives from a woman in her 70s with urothelial cancer. Specimen: PBMCs, collected around atezolizumab (anti-PD-L1) treatment.

CDR3 in DNA: TGTGCCAGCAGCCCCCCTGCCGGGGGTGTCTCCTACGAGCAGTACTTC. It codes for CASSPPAGGVSYEQYF. V gene TRBV7-6 combines with J gene TRBJ2-7, with a tentative D call TRBD2 (6 bases). The CDR3 is 16 amino acids. Deletions cut 5 bases from V and 0 bases from J, with 17 bases between. Germline CDR1 SGHVS, CDR2 FNYEAQ.